This entry is about one T cell receptor (beta chain). The sample belongs to a study of blood T cell repertoires in COVID-19. With 8 bases clipped from V and 5 bases from J, the junction kept 6 bases outside the gene matches. This CDR3 has 14 residues. Germline CDR1 reads SNHLY; CDR2 reads FYNNEI. The method was immunoSEQ multiplex PCR; TCRdb's version includes in-frame clones alone and lacks a portion of them. In the table there are fewer than 350,000 clones, around 87% of which are singletons. This receptor was obtained from a woman between 45 and 65 years old who had recovered from COVID-19. V usage is TRBV2 and J usage is TRBJ2-5; the match to TRBD2 covers 12 bases. Sequencing was performed on peripheral blood. The CDR3: CASASGRAWETQYF. The CDR3, as DNA: TGTGCCAGCGCTAGCGGGAGGGCCTGGGAGACCCAGTACTTC.